These 32 T cell receptor beta chains originate from one sample sequenced in a study of blood T cell repertoires in COVID-19. The assay was immunoSEQ multiplex PCR, and TCRdb's table has in-frame clones only and misses some. The top ten clones hold about 4.8% of a sample with about 200,000 clones, 83% of them seen once. The specimen sequenced was PBMCs or T cells enriched from blood (not recorded which). These receptors were taken from a woman between 45 and 65 years old who had been exposed to COVID-19.

In its sample, this clone was seen once. V usage is TRBV6-5 and J usage is TRBJ1-1; 8 nucleotides line up with TRBD1. Germline lookup yields CDR1 MNHEY and CDR2 SVGAGI. V gave up 7 bases and J gave up 1 base; unmatched junction bases: 5. CDR3 length: 14 residues. The CDR3 loop is CASTPGQENTEAFF. The CDR3 nucleotides are TGTGCCAGCACCCCGGGACAGGAGAACACTGAAGCTTTCTTT.

The chain is built from TRBV19 and TRBJ1-2; D is unclear. From germline, CDR1 is LNHDA and CDR2 SQIVND (reference sequence). Trimming removed 10 bases from V and 8 bases from J, with 14 bases in between. The CDR3 consists of 11 residues. CDR3 in amino acids: CATYASVGYTF. CDR3 DNA sequence: TGTGCCACTTACGCCTCGGTAGGCTACACCTTC.

The chain combines TRBV5-8 with TRBJ1-3, with 9 bases fitting TRBD1. In germline, CDR1 is SGHTS, CDR2 YDEGEE. V gave up 1 base and J gave up 2 bases; unmatched junction bases: 4. This CDR3 spans 16 amino acids. The chain's CDR3 is CASSLWYRGPGNTIYF. CDR3 nucleotides: TGTGCCAGCAGCTTGTGGTACAGGGGGCCTGGAAACACCATATATTTT. Using reference TRBV5-8 and TRBJ1-3 for the parts outside the CDR3, the full variable domain is EAGVTQSPTHLIKTRGQQATLRCSPISGHTSVYWYQQALGLGLQFLLWYDEGEERNRGNFPPRFSGRQFPNYSSELNVNALELEDSALYLCASSLWYRGPGNTIYFGEGSWLTVV.

This clone appeared a single time. The chain recombines TRBV2 with TRBJ1-1; a weak D match, TRBD1 (6 bases). Germline CDR1 is SNHLY and CDR2 is FYNNEI. Between the trimmed V and J ends, which lost 7 bases and 7 bases, there was a span of 19 bases. This CDR3 has 14 residues. CDR3 in DNA: TGTGCCAGCATCATTCCGGCGAACAGGGTTGAAGCTTTCTTT. It translates to CASIIPANRVEAFF.

In nucleotides, the CDR3 is TGTGCCAGCGAAGTCTTGCTAGGGGCAAAGACCCAGTACTTC. It specifies CASEVLLGAKTQYF. J is TRBJ2-5 and V is TRBV6-5; TRBD1 might be the D (5 bases). CDR3 length: 14 residues. Deletions cut 8 bases from V and 6 bases from J, with 19 bases between. CDR1 MNHEY and CDR2 SVGAGI come from the germline V gene.

The chain combines TRBV30 with TRBJ2-5; TRBD2 matches 9 bases. The germline V gene encodes CDR1 GTSNPN and CDR2 SVGIG (reference sequence). The V gene end was trimmed by 3 bases and the J gene end by 5 bases; junction bases not matched to a gene: 10. The CDR3 extends over 15 amino acids. In DNA form, the CDR3 reads TGTGCCTGGAGCGGGGCGGGGGGGTCCTCGGAGACCCAGTACTTC. Translating it yields CAWSGAGGSSETQYF.

The chain recombines TRBV27 with TRBJ1-2; no definite D call. The CDR3 covers 9 residues. The germline V gene has CDR1 MNHEY and CDR2 SMNVEV (reference sequence). CDR3 residues: CHQRNPNTF. The CDR3 DNA follows: TGTCACCAGCGGAACCCCAACACCTTC.

The rearrangement joins TRBV11-2 to TRBJ1-4; D not certain. The V end lost 2 bases, the J end lost 0 bases, and 10 bases lay between the germline ends. The CDR3 spans 16 residues. Per germline, CDR1 SGHAT and CDR2 FQNNGV. CDR3 DNA sequence: TGTGCCAGCAGCTTAAGGAAAGCGGCAACTAATGAAAAACTGTTTTTT. It yields the protein CASSLRKAATNEKLFF.

The chain carries TRBV29-1 and TRBJ1-1, with 7 bases fitting TRBD1. J lost 8 bases, V lost 1 base, and 16 bases had no gene match. CDR3 length: 16 amino acids. From germline, CDR1 is SQVTM and CDR2 ANQGSEA. CDR3 in amino acids: CSVEGPGQEGGYEAFF. The CDR3 bases are TGCAGCGTTGAAGGCCCCGGACAGGAAGGAGGCTACGAAGCTTTCTTT.

This sequence joins TRBV9 and TRBJ1-2; D unresolved. Germline V gives CDR1 SGDLS, CDR2 YYNGEE. The V end lost 6 bases, the J end lost 0 bases, and 3 bases lay between the germline ends. The CDR3 has 11 amino acids. CDR3: CASNTNYGYTF. For the CDR3, the DNA is TGTGCCAGCAATACTAACTATGGCTACACCTTC.

V is TRBV7-2 and J is TRBJ1-2, with D hard to call. Germline assignment: CDR1 SGHTA and CDR2 FQGNSA. Trimming shortened V by 3 bases and J by 8 bases, and 13 bases separated the two germline ends. The CDR3 loop spans 13 amino acids. The CDR3 sequence is CASSFRPGLGYTF. The CDR3 DNA is TGTGCCAGCAGCTTCAGGCCTGGGTTAGGCTACACCTTC.

The chain carries TRBV3-1 (or the pseudogene TRBV3-2) and TRBJ2-7; no clear D gene. V was pared by 4 bases and J by 9 bases, with 22 bases between. This CDR3 spans 15 amino acids. CDR1 is LGHDT and CDR2 is YNNKEL in the germline V gene (reference sequence). In DNA form, the CDR3 reads TGTGCCAGCAGCCCTCATTACAACGACCTACGAGGGCAGTACTTC. This codes for CASSPHYNDLRGQYF.

The V gene is TRBV16, the J gene TRBJ1-1; D remains unclear. The CDR3 is made up of 14 amino acids. Trimming pared 4 bases from V and 0 bases from J, leaving 9 bases between. Germline assignment: CDR1 KGHSY and CDR2 FQNENV. The CDR3 here is CASSRSTMNTEAFF. For the CDR3, the DNA is TGTGCCAGCAGCCGGTCGACAATGAACACTGAAGCTTTCTTT.

This clone was observed a few times. CDR3 region: CSVLPDSTDTQYF. The CDR3 nucleotides are TGCAGCGTTCTACCCGATAGCACAGATACGCAGTATTTT. The V and J genes are TRBV29-1 and TRBJ2-3; D is unclear. The CDR3 covers 13 residues. V dropped 5 bases and J dropped 0 bases, with 9 bases sitting between them. Germline assignment: CDR1 SQVTM and CDR2 ANQGSEA.

This clone has only one observation. This chain links TRBV12-5 with TRBJ2-1, with TRBD2 matching 13 bases. The CDR3 contains 19 residues. Germline V gene data show CDR1 as LGHNT and CDR2 as FRNRAP. After removal of 3 bases from V and 0 bases from J, the junction contained 8 bases not matched to a gene. CDR3 sequence (DNA): TGTGCTAGTGGTTTCCCCGGGACTAGCGGGACCAGCTCCTACAATGAGCAGTTCTTC. Protein product: CASGFPGTSGTSSYNEQFF.

The chain links TRBV7-2 to TRBJ2-3; 15 bases line up with TRBD2. Germline V gene lookup returns CDR1 SGHTA and CDR2 FQGNSA. CDR3 length equals 18 residues. Trimming cost V 5 bases and J 1 base; bases outside gene matches: 7. CDR3 amino acids: CASSKRTSGGAGTDTQYF. CDR3 nucleotides: TGTGCCAGCAGCAAACGGACTAGCGGGGGGGCAGGCACAGATACGCAGTATTTT.

CDR3 coding DNA: TGTGCCAGCAGCCCCGGGACACAAGCCGATAGGGCTTTCTTT. Protein product: CASSPGTQADRAFF. This chain links TRBV5-6 with TRBJ1-1, with D possibly TRBD1 on 6 matching bases. This CDR3 is built from 14 residues. Germline CDR1 SGHDT, CDR2 YYEEEE. Trimming cost V 4 bases and J 11 bases, with 21 bases left between them.

The chain carries TRBV5-1 and TRBJ2-3; 7 nucleotides match TRBD1. CDR3 size: 15 residues. The J segment lost 2 bases and the V segment lost 3 bases, leaving 6 bases of the junction unmatched. The germline V gene encodes CDR1 SGHRS and CDR2 YFSETQ. CDR3 sequence reads: CASSSSGQPTDTQYF. DNA of the CDR3: TGCGCCAGCAGCTCGTCGGGACAGCCCACAGATACGCAGTATTTT. Full variable domain (rest looked up from reference TRBV5-1 and TRBJ2-3): KAGVTQTPRYLIKTRGQQVTLSCSPISGHRSVSWYQQTPGQGLQFLFEYFSETQRNKGNFPGRFSGRQFSNSRSEMNVSTLELGDSALYLCASSSSGQPTDTQYFGPGTRLTVL.

The chain employs TRBV10-2 and TRBJ1-5; 7 bases are a match to TRBD1. V lost 6 bases, J lost 11 bases, and 13 bases stayed unmatched. From germline, CDR1 is WSHSY and CDR2 SAAADI. The CDR3 totals 14 residues. DNA of the CDR3: TGCGCCAGCAGCCTTGGACAGGCGGGCGGGGCCCAGCATTTT. Amino acid sequence: CASSLGQAGGAQHF.

V usage is TRBV18 and J usage is TRBJ2-5, with 8 bases that match TRBD2. Trimming at V came to 1 base and at J to 3 bases, leaving 4 bases not matched to a gene. This CDR3 comprises 15 residues. Germline V gene sequence: CDR1 KGHSH, CDR2 LQKENI. The CDR3 is CASSPQRGREETQYF. Written as DNA, the CDR3 is TGTGCCAGCTCACCACAGCGGGGGAGAGAAGAGACCCAGTACTTC.

V gene TRBV28 combines with J gene TRBJ1-2, with D possibly TRBD1 on 6 matching bases. The CDR3 length is 15 residues. The V gene's germline CDR1 is MDHEN and CDR2 SYDVKM. The V end lost 2 bases, the J end lost 9 bases, and 19 bases lay between the germline ends. As DNA, the CDR3 is TGTGCCAGCAGTTTAGGGGGTGGGGGCGATAACAGCTACACCTTC. It translates to CASSLGGGGDNSYTF.

The genes are TRBV5-8 and TRBJ1-2, with 7 bases identical to TRBD1. Unmatched junction bases numbered 7, after V lost 0 bases and J lost 8 bases. The CDR3 spans 14 residues. Germline V lookup: CDR1 SGHTS, CDR2 YDEGEE. In nucleotides, the CDR3 is TGTGCCAGCAGCTTGGGACAGGGTTGGGGAGGCTACACCTTC. Translation gives CASSLGQGWGGYTF.

The rearrangement joins TRBV4-2 to TRBJ2-2; 8 nucleotides line up with TRBD2. The CDR3 covers 16 residues. Germline V gene data show CDR1 as LGHNA and CDR2 as YNFKEQ. The ends lost 1 base at V and 3 bases at J; junction bases unmatched: 4. The CDR3 loop reads CASSQGAGGYTGELFF. CDR3 coding DNA: TGTGCCAGCAGCCAAGGGGCGGGGGGATACACCGGGGAGCTGTTTTTT.

This clone was observed a single time. This rearrangement joins TRBV6-1 to TRBJ1-3; 9 bases are a match to TRBD1. The CDR3 extends over 18 amino acids. Looked up from germline, CDR1 is MNHNS and CDR2 is SASEGT. V lost 3 bases to trimming and J lost 0 bases; unmatched junction nucleotides: 9. The CDR3: CASSEGQGRLYSGNTIYF. The CDR3 DNA reads as TGTGCCAGCAGTGAGGGACAGGGAAGGCTTTACTCTGGAAACACCATATATTTT.

This rearrangement joins TRBV7-9 to TRBJ1-3, with D perhaps TRBD1 (5 bases). V was clipped by 1 base and J by 3 bases, with 10 bases between them. Per the germline V gene, CDR1 is SEHNR and CDR2 is FQNEAQ (reference sequence). There are 15 residues in the CDR3. This chain's CDR3 is CASSLGQGSGNTIYF. CDR3 nucleotides: TGTGCCAGCAGCTTAGGGCAGGGAAGTGGAAACACCATATATTTT.

The rearrangement joins TRBV5-1 to TRBJ1-2; D possibly corresponds to TRBD1 (5 bases). Germline assignment: CDR1 SGHRS and CDR2 YFSETQ. CDR3 length: 15 amino acids. V was trimmed by 0 bases and J by 5 bases, leaving 14 bases between them. The CDR3 coding sequence is TGCGCCAGCAGCTTGGGAGGCAGGACACAATATGGCTACACCTTC. This gives the protein CASSLGGRTQYGYTF.

This clone occurred a few times. The V gene is TRBV29-1, the J gene TRBJ1-5, with D possibly matching TRBD1 (5 bases). Per the germline V gene, CDR1 is SQVTM and CDR2 is ANQGSEA. There are 12 residues in the CDR3. Trimming took 1 base from V and 6 from J, leaving 7 bases between them. CDR3: CSVEVGGQPQHF. The CDR3 DNA follows: TGCAGCGTTGAAGTGGGGGGTCAGCCCCAGCATTTT.

The chain couples TRBV13 to TRBJ1-1; TRBD1 aligns across 9 bases. V shed 5 bases, J shed 5 bases, and the junction held 9 bases outside the gene matches. Germline-derived CDR1 and CDR2 are PRHDT and FYEKMQ (reference sequence). This CDR3 comprises 15 residues. The CDR3 DNA reads TGTGCCAGCAGCGCCGAAGGGACAGGGAGTACTGAAGCTTTCTTT. Residues: CASSAEGTGSTEAFF.

The gene calls are TRBV6-2 or TRBV6-3 and TRBJ1-3; perhaps TRBD1 as D (6 bases). The CDR3 contains 17 residues. The V end lost 3 bases, the J end lost 0 bases, and 15 bases lay between the germline ends. In germline, CDR1 is MNHEY, CDR2 SVGEGT. In DNA, the CDR3 is TGTGCCAGCAGTTATGGGAGAGGACAGCTCTCTGGAAACACCATATATTTT. Translating it yields CASSYGRGQLSGNTIYF.

This clone was recorded a few times. The rearrangement links TRBV4-3 to TRBJ2-1; D may be TRBD2 (6 bases). The germline CDR1 and CDR2 sequences are LGHNA and YSLEER. The CDR3 is 17 residues long. V dropped 2 bases and J dropped 0 bases, with 14 bases sitting between them. The CDR3 DNA reads as TGCGCCAGCAGCCAAAGGCCTTCCGGGGGCTCCTACAATGAGCAGTTCTTC. Amino acid sequence: CASSQRPSGGSYNEQFF.

The chain uses TRBV6-6 and TRBJ1-2; no clear D gene. V gave up 5 bases and J gave up 7 bases, with 35 bases separating them. Germline CDR1 and CDR2: MNHNY and SVGAGI (reference sequence). This CDR3 has 20 amino acids. CDR3 DNA sequence: TGTGCCAGCAGTCCCTCTTCCCGATCGGGCAGCTTAACGACTATAGGTGGCTACACCTTC. Its protein is CASSPSSRSGSLTTIGGYTF.

The chain employs TRBV19 and TRBJ1-5; D remains unclear. V lost 8 bases, J lost 5 bases, and 13 bases lay in between. Germline assignment: CDR1 LNHDA and CDR2 SQIVND (reference sequence). CDR3 size: 13 residues. The CDR3 sequence: CASAFSGHQPQHF. The CDR3 coding sequence is TGTGCCAGTGCCTTTAGCGGCCATCAGCCCCAGCATTTT. Using reference TRBV19 and TRBJ1-5 for the parts outside the CDR3, the full variable domain is DGGITQSPKYLFRKEGQNVTLSCEQNLNHDAMYWYRQDPGQGLRLIYYSQIVNDFQKGDIAEGYSVSREKKESFPLTVTSAQKNPTAFYLCASAFSGHQPQHFGDGTRLSIL.